What follows are 21 T cell receptor beta chains derived from one specimen sequenced in a study of T cells in Graves' hyperthyroidism and ophthalmopathy. Amplification of TCR beta CDR3 regions used RNA as the template. A set of HTBI primers served as the primers for a first-round RT-PCR of the TCR CDR3. Each CDR3 protein gets one entry after TCRdb re-called the multiplex PCR reads with MiXCR. This table holds about 420,000 distinct CDR3 sequences, 12% to 15% found once. Material: blood. The receptors derive from a woman under 30 with Graves' hyperthyroidism.

Many counts were recorded for this clonotype. CDR3 region: CASSEYGSSYEQYF. The CDR3 DNA reads as TGTGCCAGCAGTGAATACGGGAGCTCCTACGAGCAGTACTTC. The chain has TRBV6-1 and TRBJ2-7; weak D call: TRBD2 (6 bases). Germline loops: CDR1 MNHNS, CDR2 SASEGT. The CDR3 extends over 14 amino acids. V was trimmed by 2 bases and J by 0 bases, leaving 8 bases between them.

The sample holds many counts of this clonotype. The gene calls are TRBV7-2 and TRBJ2-1, with 7 positions matching TRBD2. Germline V lookup: CDR1 SGHTA, CDR2 FQGNSA. The CDR3 is made up of 16 amino acids. Germline trimming cut 2 bases from V and 6 bases from J; bases unmatched to any gene: 10. The CDR3 is CASSLLRGRARNEQFF. CDR3 DNA sequence: TGTGCCAGCAGCTTACTTCGGGGGAGGGCTCGCAATGAGCAGTTCTTC.

This clonotype has a single count. The rearrangement links TRBV2 to TRBJ2-1, with 11 bases that match TRBD2. The V segment lost 2 bases and the J segment 2 bases; nucleotides outside the gene matches: 8. Looked up from germline, CDR1 is SNHLY and CDR2 is FYNNEI. This CDR3 contains 18 residues. DNA of the CDR3: TGTGCCAGCAGTGAAAGCGGGAGTAGCGGGAGGGCCTACAATGAGCAGTTCTTC. Protein sequence: CASSESGSSGRAYNEQFF.

The chain is built from TRBV9 and TRBJ2-7, with D tentatively TRBD2 (6 bases). The CDR3 consists of 14 residues. V shed 6 bases and J shed 6 bases, with 19 bases lying between them. Germline CDR1 is SGDLS and CDR2 is YYNGEE. CDR3 protein: CASTFRETSLEQYF. In DNA form, the CDR3 reads TGTGCCAGCACATTCCGGGAGACGAGTCTCGAGCAGTACTTC.

The rearrangement links TRBV28 to TRBJ2-2; 9 bases agree with TRBD1. With 5 bases clipped from V and 6 bases from J, the junction kept 13 bases outside the gene matches. The CDR3 has 17 amino acids. In germline, CDR1 is MDHEN, CDR2 SYDVKM. CDR3 region: CASSPGTGSGAAGELFF. In DNA, the CDR3 is TGTGCCAGCAGTCCCGGGACAGGGAGCGGAGCGGCCGGGGAGCTGTTTTTT. Using reference TRBV28 and TRBJ2-2 for the parts outside the CDR3, the full variable domain is DVKVTQSSRYLVKRTGEKVFLECVQDMDHENMFWYRQDPGLGLRLIYFSYDVKMKEKGDIPEGYSVSREKKERFSLILESASTNQTSMYLCASSPGTGSGAAGELFFGEGSRLTVL.

This clonotype was seen a handful of times. The genes are TRBV7-2 and TRBJ2-3; 8 bases are a match to TRBD2. CDR1 is SGHTA and CDR2 is FQGNSA in the germline V gene. J lost 0 bases, V lost 4 bases, and 18 bases had no gene match. The CDR3 has 20 amino acids. The CDR3 here is CASSSLGSGNLIGSTDTQYF. CDR3 nucleotides: TGTGCCAGCAGCTCCCTGGGTAGCGGGAATCTTATTGGGAGCACAGATACGCAGTATTTT.

The chain combines TRBV5-8 with TRBJ2-7; possible D gene TRBD1, 5 bases. This CDR3 is 13 amino acids long. Germline CDR1 reads SGHTS; CDR2 reads YDEGEE. V was trimmed by 6 bases and J by 3 bases, leaving 13 bases between them. The CDR3 spells CASNTRELYEQYF. CDR3 nucleotide sequence: TGTGCCAGCAACACCAGGGAACTCTACGAGCAGTACTTC.

This clonotype showed up many times. V and J are TRBV6-1 and TRBJ2-5, with unresolved D. V dropped 5 bases and J dropped 2 bases, with 12 bases sitting between them. The CDR3 covers 14 residues. CDR1 is MNHNS, CDR2 SASEGT, per germline. As DNA, the CDR3 is TGTGCCAGCAGTCGGATACAGTTTCAAGAGACCCAGTACTTC. Amino acids: CASSRIQFQETQYF.

In this sample, this clonotype turned up a few times. V gene TRBV6-1 combines with J gene TRBJ2-3; 11 nucleotides agree with TRBD2. The junction had 11 bases not matched to a gene; V was cut back by 6 bases and J by 6 bases. The CDR3 runs 16 residues. Germline V gene data show CDR1 as MNHNS and CDR2 as SASEGT. In nucleotides, the CDR3 is TGTGCCAGCAGCGACCTAGGACTAGCGGGTGGGGATACGCAGTATTTT. Translating it yields CASSDLGLAGGDTQYF.

This clonotype was counted many times. The rearrangement joins TRBV7-2 to TRBJ2-3; 10 bases match TRBD2. Trimming removed 3 bases from V and 4 bases from J; junction bases left unmatched: 4. This CDR3 is 15 amino acids long. Looked up from germline, CDR1 is SGHTA and CDR2 is FQGNSA. DNA of the CDR3: TGTGCCAGCAGCTTGAGCGGGAGGGTCTCAGATACGCAGTATTTT. Its translation: CASSLSGRVSDTQYF. Together with reference TRBV7-2 and TRBJ2-3, the CDR3 gives the full variable domain: GAGVSQSPSNKVTEKGKDVELRCDPISGHTALYWYRQSLGQGLEFLIYFQGNSAPDKSGLPSDRFSAERTGGSVSTLTIQRTQQEDSAVYLCASSLSGRVSDTQYFGPGTRLTVL.

This clonotype has at least ten counts. V is TRBV5-1 and J is TRBJ2-7, with D possibly matching TRBD1 (5 bases). The V gene lost 4 bases and the J gene lost 2 bases, with 13 bases spanning the gap. CDR1 and CDR2 from the germline V gene are SGHRS and YFSETQ. The CDR3 covers 14 residues. In DNA form, the CDR3 reads TGCGCCAGCAGCCCAAGGGGTGGTGCCTACGAGCAGTACTTC. It encodes CASSPRGGAYEQYF.

The chain joins TRBV7-9 to TRBJ2-3, with TRBD1 as a possible D gene (5 bases). Germline-derived CDR1 and CDR2 are SEHNR and FQNEAQ (reference sequence). Trimming took 5 bases from V and 4 from J, leaving 16 bases between them. This CDR3 comprises 15 residues. CDR3 sequence: CASSRSRVGADTQYF. CDR3 nucleotide sequence: TGTGCCAGCAGCCGGTCCAGGGTAGGAGCAGATACGCAGTATTTT.

This clonotype was counted a few times. The rearrangement links TRBV5-1 to TRBJ2-2; 8 nucleotides match TRBD2. The CDR3 runs to 14 residues. Germline V gene data show CDR1 as SGHRS and CDR2 as YFSETQ. V shed 4 bases and J 4 bases; nucleotides not matched to a gene: 3. CDR3: CASSPRGGTGELFF. The CDR3, as DNA: TGCGCCAGCAGCCCCCGGGGGGGCACCGGGGAGCTGTTTTTT.

Ten or more counts support this clonotype. This rearrangement joins TRBV7-2 to TRBJ2-3, with 13 bases lining up with TRBD2. This CDR3 is 17 amino acids long. Germline trimming cut 5 bases from V and 2 bases from J; bases unmatched to any gene: 7. CDR1 is SGHTA and CDR2 is FQGNSA in the germline V gene. The CDR3 region is CASSLRLAGGTTDTQYF. CDR3 coding DNA: TGTGCCAGCAGCCTGCGACTAGCGGGAGGAACCACAGATACGCAGTATTTT.

This clonotype appeared many times. This rearrangement joins TRBV28 to TRBJ2-2; D is unclear. With 5 bases removed from V and 0 bases from J, the gap between germline ends came to 10 bases. The germline V gene has CDR1 MDHEN and CDR2 SYDVKM. This CDR3 contains 15 residues. The DNA for the CDR3 is TGTGCCAGCAGTCCCGACGGAACGAACACCGGGGAGCTGTTTTTT. Protein: CASSPDGTNTGELFF.

This clonotype came up many times. V is TRBV28 and J is TRBJ2-7; TRBD1 aligns across 9 bases. J was trimmed by 7 bases and V by 0 bases; bases with no gene match: 7. The CDR3 has 15 residues. From germline, CDR1 is MDHEN and CDR2 SYDVKM. CDR3 residues: CASSLWGQGPREQYF. The DNA of the CDR3 is TGTGCCAGCAGTTTATGGGGACAGGGCCCACGGGAGCAGTACTTC.

This chain connects TRBV25-1 to TRBJ1-2; 9 bases match TRBD1. Looked up from germline, CDR1 is MGHDK and CDR2 is SYGVNS. Trimming took 3 bases from V and 10 from J; bases not matched to a gene: 6. This CDR3 is 13 amino acids long. CDR3 DNA: TGTGCCAGCAGTGACCGGACAGGGGAGGACTACACCTTC. It is translated as CASSDRTGEDYTF.

This clonotype came up many times. This rearrangement joins TRBV7-2 to TRBJ2-5; no firm D call. The CDR3 extends over 14 amino acids. The germline V and J ends were trimmed by 2 bases and 0 bases, with 7 bases remaining between them. CDR1 SGHTA and CDR2 FQGNSA come from the germline V gene. The CDR3 is CASSLKSYQETQYF. The DNA of the CDR3 is TGTGCCAGCAGCTTAAAAAGCTACCAAGAGACCCAGTACTTC.

In its sample, this clonotype was seen a few times. The chain carries TRBV6-2 or TRBV6-3 and TRBJ2-1, with TRBD1 matching over 9 bases. The germline CDR1 and CDR2 sequences are MNHEY and SVGEGT. Trimming at V came to 6 bases and at J to 14 bases, leaving 8 bases not matched to a gene. This CDR3 is built from 12 residues. Here the CDR3 DNA reads TGTGCCAGCAGAGACCCGACAGGGGGGAAGTTCTTC. Protein sequence: CASRDPTGGKFF.

This clonotype was detected only a few times. This CDR3 reads CASSARMRASTTNEKLFF. In DNA, the CDR3 is TGTGCCAGTAGCGCCAGGATGAGGGCCAGTACAACTAATGAAAAACTGTTTTTT. The chain employs TRBV19 and TRBJ1-4; D ambiguous. Germline-derived CDR1 and CDR2 are LNHDA and SQIVND (reference sequence). The V end was cut by 6 bases, the J end by 0 bases, with 20 bases between. The CDR3 length is 18 residues.

The rearrangement links TRBV27 to TRBJ2-6, with 11 bases fitting TRBD1. CDR1 and CDR2 from the germline V gene are MNHEY and SMNVEV (reference sequence). CDR3 length: 16 amino acids. V trimming: 8 bases; J trimming: 4 bases; junction bases outside the gene matches: 7. CDR3: CASGDRGGRGANVLTF. CDR3 coding DNA: TGTGCCAGCGGGGACAGGGGGGGTAGGGGGGCCAACGTCCTGACTTTC.